This TCR beta chain was observed in a study of T cell repertoires in cytomegalovirus infection. Study-wide results and limits: There were HLA-C-restricted CMV-specific TCR beta clonotypes dominating the ex vivo response. Summed public TCR beta family frequency identified CMV carriers bearing the relevant HLA.

TCRdb reanalysed the reads using MiXCR and keeps one entry per CDR3 protein. The sample has roughly 350,000 distinct CDR3 sequences; about 32% are singletons. Germline V gene lookup returns CDR1 MDHEN and CDR2 SYDVKM. Trimming pared 0 bases from V and 6 bases from J, leaving 11 bases between. This CDR3 contains 14 residues. As regards this clonotype: Its antigen is unknown.

The sequencing here drew on cultured PBMCs, taken from culture after CMV antigen stimulation. This chain uses TRBV28 with TRBJ1-1, with a possible D match to TRBD1 (5 bases). The sequence derives from a human donor in good health (CMV status not recorded). Some clones in this sample may be carry-over from other donors' samples. Written as DNA, the CDR3 is TGTGCCAGCAGTTTATGGCCAGGGTATTCTGAAGCTTTCTTT. This translates into CASSLWPGYSEAFF.